Below are 9 T cell receptor beta chains sequenced from a single sample in a study of CD8 T cells in ankylosing spondylitis. One entry per CDR3 protein, called by TCRdb with MiXCR from the 5' RACE reads. The sample yields some 130,000 distinct CDR3 sequences, around 15% seen once. The specimen was blood, either unsorted or a sorted T cell fraction (not recorded which). These receptor sequences come from a female donor with ankylosing spondylitis or in good health (not recorded which).

The V gene is TRBV12-5, the J gene TRBJ1-1; possibly TRBD1 for D (6 bases). The germline CDR1 and CDR2 sequences are LGHNT and FRNRAP. The V and J ends lost 4 bases and 5 bases respectively, with 8 bases between them. This CDR3 contains 12 residues. The CDR3 region has the DNA TGTGCTAGTGGTTCCCAGGGGACTGAAGCTTTCTTT. This encodes CASGSQGTEAFF.

This clonotype has ten or more counts. The chain uses TRBV3-1 and TRBJ2-6, with D unclear. The germline gives CDR1 LGHDT, CDR2 YNNKEL (reference sequence). Trimming took 5 bases from V and 4 from J, leaving 6 bases between them. There are 13 residues in the CDR3. CDR3 region: CASSGSGANVLTF. The CDR3 bases are TGTGCCAGCAGCGGGTCGGGGGCCAACGTCCTGACTTTC.

This clonotype has only a few counts. V and J are TRBV12-3 or TRBV12-4 and TRBJ2-1; a weak D match, TRBD1 (6 bases). This CDR3 contains 14 residues. Trimming removed 2 bases at V and 8 bases at J, with 13 bases between. The chain's CDR3 is CASSLTTGFDEQFF. In DNA form, the CDR3 reads TGTGCCAGCAGTTTAACTACAGGGTTCGATGAGCAGTTCTTC.

The V and J genes are TRBV10-3 and TRBJ2-3, with TRBD2 identical over 8 bases. V shed 3 bases, J shed 0 bases, and the junction held 2 bases outside the gene matches. The CDR3 spans 15 residues. Germline CDR1 and CDR2: ENHRY and SYGVKD. The chain's CDR3 is CAISDTSGSTDTQYF. CDR3 nucleotides: TGTGCCATCAGTGACACTAGCGGCAGCACAGATACGCAGTATTTT.

Note on this clonotype: Being one base from a much bigger clone, this may be a read error. This chain joins TRBV12-3 or TRBV12-4 and TRBJ2-1; D ambiguous. This CDR3 contains 15 residues. The chain's CDR3 is CGSSVGREVYNEQFF. The CDR3 DNA is TGTGGCAGCAGTGTAGGACGTGAAGTTTACAATGAGCAGTTCTTC.

This clonotype came up many times. The rearrangement uses TRBV7-9 and TRBJ1-1, with D unresolved. The germline gives CDR1 SEHNR, CDR2 FQNEAQ (reference sequence). This CDR3 comprises 11 residues. V was clipped by 2 bases and J by 6 bases, with 4 bases between them. The CDR3 loop is CASSLPPEAFF. The CDR3 DNA sequence: TGTGCCAGCAGCTTACCCCCTGAAGCTTTCTTT. The full variable domain, in which reference TRBV7-9 and TRBJ1-1 provide the parts outside the CDR3, is DTGVSQNPRHKITKRGQNVTFRCDPISEHNRLYWYRQTLGQGPEFLTYFQNEAQLEKSRLLSDRFSAERPKGSFSTLEIQRTEQGDSAMYLCASSLPPEAFFGQGTRLTVV.

This clonotype showed up many times. The V gene is TRBV27, the J gene TRBJ2-2; D gene ambiguous. V lost 6 bases, J lost 6 bases, and 8 bases lay in between. Germline loops: CDR1 MNHEY, CDR2 SMNVEV (reference sequence). CDR3 length: 12 residues. CDR3 sequence reads: CASSSLPGELFF. For the CDR3, the DNA is TGTGCCAGCAGCTCCCTTCCCGGGGAGCTGTTTTTT.

The V and J genes are TRBV20-1 and TRBJ2-7, with 13 bases matching TRBD2. The germline V gene encodes CDR1 DFQATT and CDR2 SNEGSKA (reference sequence). V shed 6 bases and J 0 bases; nucleotides not matched to a gene: 5. The CDR3 extends over 15 amino acids. The CDR3 nucleotides read TGCAGTGCAACTAGCGGGGGGGCTACCTCCTACGAGCAGTACTTC. Its protein is CSATSGGATSYEQYF.

V gene TRBV7-9 combines with J gene TRBJ1-1, with 8 positions matching TRBD1. The CDR3 runs to 16 residues. The germline V gene encodes CDR1 SEHNR and CDR2 FQNEAQ (reference sequence). With 7 bases clipped from V and 3 bases from J, the junction kept 13 bases outside the gene matches. CDR3 in DNA: TGTGCCAGCAAGCCGAGGATCGGGACAGGCCACACTGAAGCTTTCTTT. Encoded protein: CASKPRIGTGHTEAFF.